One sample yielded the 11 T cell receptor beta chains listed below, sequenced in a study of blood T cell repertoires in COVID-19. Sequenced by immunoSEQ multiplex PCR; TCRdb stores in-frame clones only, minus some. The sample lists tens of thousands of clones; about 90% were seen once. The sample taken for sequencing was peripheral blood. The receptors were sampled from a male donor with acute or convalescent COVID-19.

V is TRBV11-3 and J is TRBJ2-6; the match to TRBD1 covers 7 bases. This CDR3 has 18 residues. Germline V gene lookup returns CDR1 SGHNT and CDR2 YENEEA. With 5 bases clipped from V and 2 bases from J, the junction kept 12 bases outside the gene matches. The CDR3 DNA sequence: TGTGCCAGCAGCGGGACAGAGCACTCGAGGGCTGGGGCCAACGTCCTGACTTTC. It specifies CASSGTEHSRAGANVLTF.

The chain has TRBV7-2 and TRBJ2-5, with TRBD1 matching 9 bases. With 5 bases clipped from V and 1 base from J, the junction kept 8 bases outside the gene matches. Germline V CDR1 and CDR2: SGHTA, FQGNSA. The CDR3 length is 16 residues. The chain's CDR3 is CASSGRGDRAQETQYF. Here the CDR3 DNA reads TGTGCCAGCAGCGGCCGTGGGGACAGGGCCCAAGAGACCCAGTACTTC.

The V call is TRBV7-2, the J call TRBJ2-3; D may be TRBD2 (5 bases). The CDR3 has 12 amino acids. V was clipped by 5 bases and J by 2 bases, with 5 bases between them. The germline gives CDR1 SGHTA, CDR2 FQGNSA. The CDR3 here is CASSRDTDTQYF. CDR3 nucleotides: TGTGCCAGCAGCCGGGACACAGATACGCAGTATTTT.

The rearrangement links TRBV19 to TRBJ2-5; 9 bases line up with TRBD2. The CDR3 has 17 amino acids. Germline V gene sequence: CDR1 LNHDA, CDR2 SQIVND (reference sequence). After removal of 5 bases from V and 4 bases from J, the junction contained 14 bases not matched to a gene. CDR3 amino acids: CASSDSGTSFYRETQYF. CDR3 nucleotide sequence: TGTGCCAGTAGTGACTCCGGGACTAGCTTTTACAGAGAGACCCAGTACTTC.

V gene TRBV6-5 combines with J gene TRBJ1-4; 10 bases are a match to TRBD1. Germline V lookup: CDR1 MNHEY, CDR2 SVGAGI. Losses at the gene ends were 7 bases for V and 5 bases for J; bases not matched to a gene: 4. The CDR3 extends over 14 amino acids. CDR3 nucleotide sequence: TGTGCCAGCAACCCGGGACAGGGGAATGAAAAACTGTTTTTT. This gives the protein CASNPGQGNEKLFF.

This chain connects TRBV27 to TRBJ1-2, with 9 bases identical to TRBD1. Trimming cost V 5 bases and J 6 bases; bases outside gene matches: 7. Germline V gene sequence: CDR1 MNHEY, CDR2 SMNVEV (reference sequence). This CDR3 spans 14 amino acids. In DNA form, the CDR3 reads TGTGCCAGCAGTCCACAGGGGGCAAATGATGGCTACACCTTC. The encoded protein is CASSPQGANDGYTF.

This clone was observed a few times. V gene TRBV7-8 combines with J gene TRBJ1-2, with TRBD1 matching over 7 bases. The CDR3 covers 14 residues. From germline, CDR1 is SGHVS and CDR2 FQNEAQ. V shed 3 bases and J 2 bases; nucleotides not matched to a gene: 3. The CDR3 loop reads CASSLGQSNYGYTF. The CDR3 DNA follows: TGTGCCAGCAGCTTGGGACAGTCCAACTATGGCTACACCTTC.

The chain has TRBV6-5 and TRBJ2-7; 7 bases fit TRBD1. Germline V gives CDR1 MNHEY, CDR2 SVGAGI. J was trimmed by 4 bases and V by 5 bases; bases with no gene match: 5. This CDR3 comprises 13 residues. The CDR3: CASSQGTAYEQYF. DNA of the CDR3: TGTGCCAGCAGTCAGGGGACAGCATACGAGCAGTACTTC.

This CDR3 reads CASSPPGGSYEQYF. The DNA of the CDR3 is TGTGCCAGCAGCCCGCCAGGGGGATCCTACGAGCAGTACTTC. The gene calls are TRBV5-4 and TRBJ2-7; TRBD1 matches 7 bases. This CDR3 comprises 14 residues. Germline V gives CDR1 SGHNT, CDR2 YYREEE (reference sequence). V trimming: 4 bases; J trimming: 1 base; junction bases outside the gene matches: 5.

The CDR3 loop is CASSLGPHRGQNEQYF. CDR3 nucleotide sequence: TGTGCCAGCAGCTTAGGGCCACACAGGGGGCAAAACGAGCAGTACTTC. The J gene is TRBJ2-7, the V gene TRBV5-4; 9 nucleotides align to TRBD1. The CDR3 has 16 amino acids. CDR1 is SGHNT and CDR2 is YYREEE in the germline V gene (reference sequence). The V gene end was trimmed by 2 bases and the J gene end by 5 bases; junction bases not matched to a gene: 11.

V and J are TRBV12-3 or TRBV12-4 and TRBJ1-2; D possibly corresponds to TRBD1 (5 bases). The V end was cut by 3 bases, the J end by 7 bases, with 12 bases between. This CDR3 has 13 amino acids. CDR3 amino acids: CASSFTREGGYTF. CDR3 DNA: TGTGCCAGCAGTTTCACCAGGGAGGGTGGCTACACCTTC.